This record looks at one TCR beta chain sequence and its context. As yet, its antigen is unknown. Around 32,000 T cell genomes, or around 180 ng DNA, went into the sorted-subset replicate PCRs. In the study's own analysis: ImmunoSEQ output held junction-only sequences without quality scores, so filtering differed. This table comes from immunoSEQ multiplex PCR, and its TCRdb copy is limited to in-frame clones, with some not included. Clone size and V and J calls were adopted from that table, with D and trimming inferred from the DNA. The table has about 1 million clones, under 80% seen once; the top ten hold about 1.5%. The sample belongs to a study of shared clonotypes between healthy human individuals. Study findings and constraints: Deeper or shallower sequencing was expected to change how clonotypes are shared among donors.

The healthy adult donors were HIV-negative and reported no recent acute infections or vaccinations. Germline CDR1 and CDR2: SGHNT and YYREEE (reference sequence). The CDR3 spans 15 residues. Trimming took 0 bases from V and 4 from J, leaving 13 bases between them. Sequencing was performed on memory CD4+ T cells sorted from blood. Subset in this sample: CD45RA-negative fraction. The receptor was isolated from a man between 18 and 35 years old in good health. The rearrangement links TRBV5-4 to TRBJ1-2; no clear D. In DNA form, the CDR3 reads TGTGCCAGCAGCTTGGAAGGCACGCCGGCCTATGGCTACACCTTC. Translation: CASSLEGTPAYGYTF.